This TCR beta chain is drawn from a study of cytomegalovirus exposure and HLA in healthy donors. Study-wide background: The platform used for the 95 to 150 validation repertoires matched that of the roughly 670 first-cohort repertoires, a later analysis reported.

There are 13 residues in the CDR3. V gave up 7 bases and J gave up 4 bases, with 16 bases separating them. Germline V gene data show CDR1 as SQVTM and CDR2 as ANQGSEA. Study findings and constraints: The authors listed approximately 160 TCR beta chains as cytomegalovirus-associated.

TCRdb's copy holds only in-frame clones and misses some; the assay was immunoSEQ multiplex PCR. In the table there are 140,000 to 150,000 clones, 91% of which are singletons. Concerning this clone: What it binds is not known.

The sample consisted of PBMCs. The TCR comes from a man aged 18 to 30 in good health and CMV-seronegative. This chain connects TRBV29-1 to TRBJ1-1, with a possible D match to TRBD1 (6 bases). The CDR3 DNA sequence: TGCAGCGCTAACAGGGATGGCGCCACTGAAGCTTTCTTT. Amino acids: CSANRDGATEAFF.